The rows below give T cell receptor beta chains drawn from one sample of a study of OX40 agonist ivuxolimab in advanced cancers. Data came from immunoSEQ multiplex PCR; TCRdb stores just in-frame clones and leaves some out. The table has just over 45,000 clones, just under 95% seen once. Sample: CD4+ or CD8+ T cells sorted from blood, taken in a trial of the OX40 agonist ivuxolimab. Source of these receptors: an adult with an advanced solid tumor such as melanoma, head and neck, liver or kidney cancer. Both conserved end residues are part of each CDR3. D genes are given only for firm matches. Clone size is stated in some rows and not others, as once, few, many or a class when expanded.

DNA	CDR3	D	size	V	J
TGTGCCAGCAGCCAGTCCCCTCGCACAGATACGCAGTATTTT	CASSQSPRTDTQYF	-	-	TRBV14	TRBJ2-3
TGCGCCAGCAACGACAACTACGAGCAGTACTTC	CASNDNYEQYF	-	-	TRBV5-1	TRBJ2-7
TGTGCCAGCAGCGTGGGCCTAAGGAATAATTCACCCCTCCACTTT	CASSVGLRNNSPLHF	-	-	TRBV13	TRBJ1-6
TGTGCCAGCAGTTACTCGAACCCGGGAGGGTCCTACGAGCAGTACTTC	CASSYSNPGGSYEQYF	TRBD2	few	TRBV6-6	TRBJ2-7
TGTGCCAGCAGCGTAGCGGGGGACTACGAGCAGTACTTC	CASSVAGDYEQYF	-	-	TRBV9	TRBJ2-7
TGTGCTAGTGGTTTGGTACTCGCCGGTGGCTACACCTTC	CASGLVLAGGYTF	-	-	TRBV12-5	TRBJ1-2
TGTGCCAGTACCGGCCCGAGGGGGCCGAGCACTGAAGCTTTCTTT	CASTGPRGPSTEAFF	TRBD1	-	TRBV19	TRBJ1-1
TGTGCCAGCAGCCTCGGACAGGGGAGCCCCCCTGGGGCCAACGTCCTGACTTTC	CASSLGQGSPPGANVLTF	TRBD1	-	TRBV5-6	TRBJ2-6
TGTGCCACCAGCAGAGAAAGGACTAGCGGGCTATACAATGAGCAGTTCTTC	CATSRERTSGLYNEQFF	TRBD2	once	TRBV15	TRBJ2-1
TGTGCCAGCAGTTACTTGCCACTGCAAGATAATGAAAAACTGTTTTTT	CASSYLPLQDNEKLFF	-	-	TRBV6-6	TRBJ1-4
TGCGCCAGCAGCCAAGATCCTACGGGAAGGGTCGCAGATACGCAGTATTTT	CASSQDPTGRVADTQYF	-	-	TRBV4-1	TRBJ2-3
TGTGCCAGCTCACCCATCGGGACACTGAATCAGCCCCAGCATTTT	CASSPIGTLNQPQHF	-	-	TRBV18	TRBJ1-5
TGTGCCAGCAGTTACCCACGACGTTACGAGCAGTACTTC	CASSYPRRYEQYF	-	-	TRBV6-5	TRBJ2-7
TGTGCCAGCGGGACTAGCGCTTACAATGAGCAGTTCTTC	CASGTSAYNEQFF	TRBD2	-	TRBV6-5	TRBJ2-1
TGTGCCAGCAGTAACTCCGAGGCCCATCCGGGGACCTCCTACGAGCAGTACTTC	CASSNSEAHPGTSYEQYF	-	-	TRBV5-6	TRBJ2-7
TGTGCCAGCAGCTGGGACAGGGGGATTTACGGGGAGCTGTTTTTT	CASSWDRGIYGELFF	TRBD1	-	TRBV6-6	TRBJ2-2
TGTGCCAGCAGCTTAGCGGGAGGGAGCACCGGGGAGCTGTTTTTT	CASSLAGGSTGELFF	TRBD2	-	TRBV7-2	TRBJ2-2
TGTGCCAGCAGCTTAGCATATGGGGACCCTTTCTCCTACGAGCAGTACTTC	CASSLAYGDPFSYEQYF	-	-	TRBV11-2	TRBJ2-7
TGTGCCACCATTCTATCCCAAGAGACCCAGTACTTC	CATILSQETQYF	-	-	TRBV6-6	TRBJ2-5
TGTGCCAGCAGCTTGGGCGCGGATACGCAGTATTTT	CASSLGADTQYF	-	-	TRBV7-6	TRBJ2-3
TGTGCCAGCAGCGCAGCTCTTGTGGAGGCCTCCTCGGAGACCGGGGAGCTGTTTTTT	CASSAALVEASSETGELFF	-	once	TRBV9	TRBJ2-2
TGTGCCAGCAGTGGGACTGGGACCTCCTACGAGCAGTACTTC	CASSGTGTSYEQYF	-	-	TRBV9	TRBJ2-7
TGTGCCAGCAGTGACAGGGGTTATGGCTACACCTTC	CASSDRGYGYTF	TRBD1	-	TRBV6-6	TRBJ1-2
TGTGCCAGCAGCTCCCTAGGGGGACACCAAGAGACCCAGTACTTC	CASSSLGGHQETQYF	-	-	TRBV7-3	TRBJ2-5
TGTGCCAGCAGCGGGGGACAGGGACCCAACTATGGCTACACCTTC	CASSGGQGPNYGYTF	TRBD1	-	TRBV5-6	TRBJ1-2
TGTGCCAGCAGCCCGGAATACGACAGGGCAGGATGGGAGACCCAGTACTTC	CASSPEYDRAGWETQYF	TRBD1	-	TRBV7-9	TRBJ2-5
TGTGCCAGCAGCTTAGGCTTGTTGACGAACACTGAAGCTTTCTTT	CASSLGLLTNTEAFF	-	-	TRBV11-3	TRBJ1-1
TGTGCCAGCAGCCAAACAGGGGTTGGTGAAAAACTGTTTTTT	CASSQTGVGEKLFF	TRBD1	-	TRBV7-6	TRBJ1-4
TGTGCCAGCAGTTACGGAAACAGGGTCGACGAGCAGTACTTC	CASSYGNRVDEQYF	-	-	TRBV6-5	TRBJ2-7
TGTGCCAGCAGCTTAGCGCCCGGGGAGCTGTTTTTT	CASSLAPGELFF	-	-	TRBV7-9	TRBJ2-2
TGTGCCAGCAGACAAATACAGGGTACAGATACGCAGTATTTT	CASRQIQGTDTQYF	-	-	TRBV28	TRBJ2-3
TGCGCCAGCAGCCAGGAACTAGTTCCCGGGGAGCTGTTTTTT	CASSQELVPGELFF	-	-	TRBV4-1	TRBJ2-2
TGTGCCAGCAGTTACTCGGCAGGGGCTTACAATGAGCAGTTCTTC	CASSYSAGAYNEQFF	-	once	TRBV6-5	TRBJ2-1
TGTGCCAGCAGCCCCGGAGGTAAGGGGGCGGACGAGCAGTACTTC	CASSPGGKGADEQYF	TRBD1	-	TRBV9	TRBJ2-7
TGTGCCAGCAGCTTATATATCGCCTCAAGCAGTACCTACGAGCAGTACTTC	CASSLYIASSSTYEQYF	-	-	TRBV7-2	TRBJ2-7
TGTGCCAGCAGCGTAGGGGTGGGTAGGACTGAAGCTTTCTTT	CASSVGVGRTEAFF	-	few	TRBV9	TRBJ1-1
TGTGCCTGGAACCCGGGACAGGGGGCCTACGAGCAGTACTTC	CAWNPGQGAYEQYF	TRBD1	-	TRBV30	TRBJ2-7
TGTGCCAGCAGCTCTGTAGCGGGGTACAATGAGCAGTTCTTC	CASSSVAGYNEQFF	TRBD2	-	TRBV7-3	TRBJ2-1
TGTGCCAGCAAGGGAGCGAGCTACCACAATGAGCAGTTCTTC	CASKGASYHNEQFF	-	-	TRBV6-5	TRBJ2-1
TGTGCCAGCAGCGCGGGACCTTCCACAGATACGCAGTATTTT	CASSAGPSTDTQYF	-	once	TRBV7-9	TRBJ2-3
TGTGCCAGCAGTTCCACCGGGACAGAAAGCTACGAGCAGTACTTC	CASSSTGTESYEQYF	TRBD1	-	TRBV6-6	TRBJ2-7
TGTGCCAGCAGCGTAGGCGGGAGTATCCAAGAGACCCAGTACTTC	CASSVGGSIQETQYF	TRBD2	-	TRBV9	TRBJ2-5
TGTGCCAGCAGTGAAGGTGGGAAACCCAGGCCCGCCAATGAGCAGTTCTTC	CASSEGGKPRPANEQFF	-	-	TRBV25-1	TRBJ2-1
TGTGCCAGCAGCCACGTTGGGACGCAAGAGACCCAGTACTTC	CASSHVGTQETQYF	-	-	TRBV7-9	TRBJ2-5
TGTGCCAGCAGCCTCGAAAGCTCCTACGAGCAGTACTTC	CASSLESSYEQYF	-	-	TRBV9	TRBJ2-7